This T cell receptor (beta chain) was found in a study of cytomegalovirus exposure and HLA in healthy donors (dated by TCRdb to about 2017). With respect to the entire study: An earlier analysis of several hundred of the donors reported about 290 Gb of sequence data and 100 million to 130 million unique TCR beta sequences from about 179 million T cells. Among a few hundred genotyped donors of the cohort, an average of around 240,000 unique TCR beta nucleotide sequences were sequenced per donor, roughly 18% of them non-productive. A later analysis re-examined previously published TCR beta repertoires from 600 to 700 donors and added high-resolution HLA genotyping to investigate patterns of TCR occurrence. Approximately 300 gigabases of sequencing data and 70 million to 95 million unique TCR sequences made up an early release that covered 500 to 700 HLA-typed donors. In an earlier analysis of 587 of the donors, high-throughput TCR beta sequencing was used to judge whether each TCR beta V gene segment behaved as functional or pseudogenic. Roughly five DR-DQ haplotypes were treated as single units for association and clustering because of strong linkage in the cohort. To predict cytomegalovirus infection status, the study brought together high-throughput TCR immunosequencing, statistical association of individual TCRs with disease status, and machine learning. The study profiled the T cell repertoires of under 850 subjects by immunosequencing and related them to cytomegalovirus serostatus. Of the roughly 400 genotyped donors, 65% to 90% fell in the genetic ancestry cluster associated with self-reported Caucasian donors. The number of donors typed differed by locus, with 629-630 for A, B, C, DRB1 and DQB1, 522 for DQA1, under 610 for DPA1, and around 430 for DPB1. Donor age, sex, ethnicity and CMV serostatus were compiled together with the repertoire data. Rather than using new phenotypic data, the later analysis identified candidate immune exposures from TCR beta sequences and from how often those sequences occurred across donors. Class I and class II HLA loci were covered by the typing at four-digit resolution. The study was designed to test whether signatures of past pathogen exposure could be identified by cataloging public T cell receptors. A separate validation cohort of about 110 different subjects was used in addition to the roughly 720-subject first cohort. All discovery cohort repertoires had been generated using a single sequencing platform. A later genetic analysis took genome-wide SNP genotypes for about 55% of the 666 donors and used that subset as a discovery cohort.

The cohort consisted of approximately 670 healthy bone marrow donors. At the time of sampling, all cohort members were nominally healthy, though unrecorded immune exposures were likely present. The donor tested CMV seropositive and was one of the 289 seropositive cohort members. Each donor provided a peripheral blood sample, and peripheral blood mononuclear cells were used for TCR beta sequencing. Genomic DNA was extracted from the blood cell samples with the Qiagen DNeasy Blood Extraction Kit. Overall study outcomes, separate from this receptor: In a later analysis, TCR association rates were found to vary across HLA loci, with the most associated TCRs seen for DRB1 alleles and the fewest for HLA-C alleles. Most TCR sequences were seen in very few donors, while some public TCRs were found in many individuals. Correlated functional status among segregating V segments might reflect linkage disequilibrium, but an unknown experimental factor could not be ruled out. A further reported finding was that TCR beta sequences accurately predicted the HLA-A and HLA-B alleles for most subjects in the first cohort. In this cohort, only TCR beta chains were sequenced, and detectable features were limited by the absence of alpha or paired-chain data. A few of the identified cytomegalovirus-associated TCR beta chains were confirmed in vitro to be specific for cytomegalovirus antigens. Because some donors lacked HLA typing at each locus, the association tests relied only on the typed subset. A cluster of highly shared sequence variants was judged likely to be a technical artifact of the sequencing pipeline. Assigning TCR associations to individual alleles was difficult when HLA alleles, especially DR and DQ, strongly co-occurred. The study listed 150 to 200 TCR beta chains as associated with cytomegalovirus. Several of the top co-occurrence clusters appeared to be linked to parvovirus B19, influenza, CMV and Epstein-Barr virus, according to a later analysis. According to the authors, the approach could potentially be generalized to other disease states and immunological phenotypes. Compared with the roughly 670-donor mean, donors in an Asian-associated ancestry cluster had fewer N-insertions in productive TCRs, according to a later genetic analysis. At a false discovery rate of 0.05, a later analysis linked about 16,000 TCR beta sequences to specific HLA alleles. In an earlier analysis of more than 500 of the donors, most TCR beta V segments appeared in productive rearrangements about 90% or about 30% of the time, broadly matching IMGT annotations. A later analysis found that most CMV-associated TCR beta chains appeared HLA-restricted, with HLA associations seemingly driven largely by CMV exposure. In both the original and validation cohorts, the classifier was reported to diagnose cytomegalovirus status with high specificity and sensitivity. A later analysis found that HLA-associated TCR beta chains were more clonally expanded and had lower generation probabilities than equally common non-associated chains. Some IMGT-functional V segments, including TRBV6-2 and TRBV6-3, could not be told apart with the 87-base-pair reads, so those segments were excluded. Immune exposure information for the cohort was limited to CMV serostatus. V-gene and J-gene trimming of TCR beta chains was associated with a missense DCLRE1C variant in a later genetic analysis, and the association was replicated in an independent cohort. Sequencing depth was assumed to be roughly uniform across donors in the presence/absence analyses, though that assumption may not hold. Because counts were too low, 15 or so rarely observed V segments, including chromosome 9 orphons, were excluded from the earlier analysis of 587 of the donors.

Comment on this clone: Its recognized antigen is unknown. It has no much larger one-base neighbor in the sample; base qualities were not kept.

Receptor libraries were prepared by the immunoSEQ multiplex PCR assay. For the multiplex PCR, a mixture combining 60 forward primers for TCR Vbeta segments and 13 reverse primers for TCR Jbeta segments was used. A multiplex PCR assay on genomic DNA amplified the CDR3 region of rearranged TCR beta genes. On the Illumina HiSeq System, the amplified TCR beta libraries were sequenced as 87-base-pair reads. Per the authors' processing: In a later analysis, some 80 million unique TCR beta chains were counted across the approximately 670 repertoires, and some 10 million of these chains were shared by at least two donors. Raw reads were error-corrected and collapsed into unique sequences by a nearest-neighbor algorithm in which closely related sequences were merged to remove PCR and sequencing errors. Alignment of CDR3 sequences to IMGT reference sequences was used to assign V, D and J gene segments. For a sequence to be retained, at least a six-nucleotide match to both a V gene segment and a J gene segment was required. A rearrangement counted as productive if the CDR3 had no stop codons and remained in frame with V and J, and every other rearrangement counted as non-productive. CDR3 was defined according to IMGT convention as the region running from the second conserved V-encoded cysteine to the conserved J-encoded phenylalanine. The earlier analysis of about 560 of the donors excluded any sequence lacking an unambiguous match to a single V gene segment. In an earlier analysis of around 590 of the donors, a V segment was called functional when productive rearrangements were above 56.7%, and segregating when the standard deviation between donors exceeded 5%. A statistical classification framework was built to diagnose cytomegalovirus status from the catalog of TCR beta chain sequences. In a later analysis, V and J genes were assigned by comparing TCR nucleotide sequences against IMGT/GENE-DB human TR gene sequences. Using the TCRdist pipeline, a later analysis assigned CDR3 sequences along with most-parsimonious VDJ recombination scenarios. In a later analysis, every TCR beta chain was defined by the combination of its CDR3 amino acid sequence and its V-gene family, and reads without a unique V-gene family were dropped. In a later analysis, around 650 highly shared, low-generation-probability nucleotide sequences were removed to address suspected cross-contamination and a sequencing artifact. For each public chain, a later analysis derived a clonal expansion index from normalized ranks of inferred template counts within each repertoire. Generation probabilities in a later analysis came from a VDJ recombination model fitted to out-of-frame rearrangements, and those results were checked against IGoR. In a later analysis, hypergeometric tests were used to score TCR-TCR, TCR-HLA and TCR-CMV co-occurrence, with a repertoire-size bias correction applied to TCR pairs. False discovery rates were estimated in a later analysis by permuting HLA or CMV assignments 20 times. In a later analysis, co-occurring TCRs were grouped using DBSCAN, and TCRdist sequence similarity was added for clustering within HLA-allele-positive subsets. Repertoires with fewer than 30,000 or more than 120,000 public chains were left out of co-occurrence clustering, as were five repertoires with anomalous nucleotide sharing. TCRdb provides this immuneACCESS table in a form limited to in-frame rearrangements. Some clones are lacking; in checked studies, under half of them reflect an unresolved V gene, and why the rest are absent is not known. V and J calls and clone size are copied from that table; D and trimming were computed from the DNA. The sample data list 100,000 or so clones, and around 76% of these were observed just once. 10% of the sample is in the top ten clones.

The cysteine opens and the phenylalanine closes a CDR3 of 12 amino acids. CDR3 DNA is the only sequence kept; it has 36 bases, read in frame from the first base. The germline V gene supplies CDR1 SGHTA and CDR2 FQGTGA. V lost 5 bases and J lost 5 bases; the stretch between them is 7 bases long. Source material: PBMCs. This sequence was found in a man aged 25-45 years in good health and CMV-seropositive. The V and J genes are TRBV7-3 and TRBJ2-1; the D gene cannot be resolved reliably. The DNA sequence is given as TGTGCCAGCAGCAACCCTAACAATGAGCAGTTCTTC. Translation gives CASSNPNNEQFF.